This is a list of T cell receptor beta chains from one sample in a study of patients and donors after allogeneic stem cell transplantation. TCRdb passed the RT-PCR reads through MiXCR, listing each CDR3 protein once. The data contain 8,000 to 9,500 distinct CDR3 sequences, 3.5% to 4.5% of them singletons. The material sequenced was blood, either unsorted or a sorted T cell fraction (not recorded which). These receptors came from a human donor who was either an allogeneic HSCT recipient or a stem cell or donor lymphocyte infusion donor (not recorded which). It is not recorded whose cells these are; they may come from a transplant donor. Both conserved end residues are part of each CDR3. The order of the fields is CDR3 DNA, CDR3 protein, D gene, V gene, J gene, clone size. D genes are given only for firm matches. Clone sizes are given selectively: once, few, many, or a class where the clone is expanded.

DNA: TGTGCCAGCAGTCATGGACAGGCACCGAACACTGAAGCTTTCTTT
CDR3: CASSHGQAPNTEAFF
D: TRBD1
V: TRBV7-9
J: TRBJ1-1
size: medium-sized

DNA: TGTGCCAGCAGTTTCGGGGGAGCGGGGGACATTCAGTACTTC
CDR3: CASSFGGAGDIQYF
D: TRBD2
V: TRBV28
J: TRBJ2-4
size: many

DNA: TGTGCCAGCAGTTACGAGTGGGAACAAGCGGGAGAGACCCAGTACTTC
CDR3: CASSYEWEQAGETQYF
D: NA
V: TRBV6-2/TRBV6-3
J: TRBJ2-5
size: many

DNA: TGTGCCAGCAGTTTGGGGCAGGGAAGTAACGAGCAGTACTTC
CDR3: CASSLGQGSNEQYF
D: NA
V: TRBV28
J: TRBJ2-7
size: many

DNA: TGTGCCAGCAGCCGAAGAGCGGGAGGGCAGGAGCAGTACTTC
CDR3: CASSRRAGGQEQYF
D: TRBD2
V: TRBV3-1
J: TRBJ2-7
size: many

DNA: TGTGCCAGCAGTTACTGGGGACTAGGCAGGGGCCACTACGAGCAGTACTTC
CDR3: CASSYWGLGRGHYEQYF
D: TRBD2
V: TRBV6-5
J: TRBJ2-7
size: many

DNA: TGTGCCAGCAGCCCATTGCGGGAGAGTTCCTACAATGAGCAGTTCTTC
CDR3: CASSPLRESSYNEQFF
D: TRBD2
V: TRBV7-9
J: TRBJ2-1
size: many

DNA: TGTGCCAGCAGCTTAGGGACAGGACAACAAGAGACCCAGTACTTC
CDR3: CASSLGTGQQETQYF
D: TRBD1
V: TRBV7-8
J: TRBJ2-5
size: many

DNA: TGTGCCAGCAGCAAAGGGACAGGGGGCTTGTCAGGGGCCAACGTCCTGACTTTC
CDR3: CASSKGTGGLSGANVLTF
D: TRBD1
V: TRBV7-9
J: TRBJ2-6
size: many

DNA: TGTGCCAGCAGTTACCGAGTGGGACGGGGGGTTCAAGAGACCCAGTACTTC
CDR3: CASSYRVGRGVQETQYF
D: TRBD2
V: TRBV6-5
J: TRBJ2-5
size: few

DNA: TGTGCCAGCAGTCCTCACTCTGGAAACACCATATATTTT
CDR3: CASSPHSGNTIYF
D: NA
V: TRBV12-3/TRBV12-4
J: TRBJ1-3
size: medium-sized

DNA: TGTGCCAGCAGCCGGGGGGCCTTATACGAGCAGTACTTC
CDR3: CASSRGALYEQYF
D: NA
V: TRBV6-5
J: TRBJ2-7
size: many

DNA: TGCGCCAGCAGCCGACGTGGGGACGCTCCCGACAGCTCCTACAATGAGCAGTTCTTC
CDR3: CASSRRGDAPDSSYNEQFF
D: NA
V: TRBV4-1
J: TRBJ2-1
size: few

DNA: TGTGCCAGCAGCCTGCAAGAAGGCACTGAAGCTTTCTTT
CDR3: CASSLQEGTEAFF
D: NA
V: TRBV7-9
J: TRBJ1-1
size: many

DNA: TGTGCCAGCAGTTTAGGACAGGGCTATGGCTACACCTTC
CDR3: CASSLGQGYGYTF
D: TRBD1
V: TRBV28
J: TRBJ1-2
size: few

DNA: TGCGCCAGCAGCTCGGAGACAGGGAGTAACTATGGCTACACCTTC
CDR3: CASSSETGSNYGYTF
D: TRBD1
V: TRBV5-1
J: TRBJ1-2
size: medium-sized

DNA: TGCGCCAGCAGCTTGGGTCAGGTCTCCTACAATGAGCAGTTCTTC
CDR3: CASSLGQVSYNEQFF
D: NA
V: TRBV5-1
J: TRBJ2-1
size: medium-sized

DNA: TGTGCCAGCAGCCAAGACTATGGGAACACCGGGGAGCTGTTTTTT
CDR3: CASSQDYGNTGELFF
D: NA
V: TRBV3-1
J: TRBJ2-2
size: many

DNA: TGTGCCAGCAGACCACCGACCTCTAGCACAGATACGCAGTATTTT
CDR3: CASRPPTSSTDTQYF
D: NA
V: TRBV11-2
J: TRBJ2-3
size: few

DNA: TGTGCCAGCAGCTCGACAGCGGAAGGCCAGCCCCAGCATTTT
CDR3: CASSSTAEGQPQHF
D: NA
V: TRBV12-3/TRBV12-4
J: TRBJ1-5
size: medium-sized

DNA: TGTGCCAGCAGCCAAGTTGAGGTGAACACTGAAGCTTTCTTT
CDR3: CASSQVEVNTEAFF
D: NA
V: TRBV3-1
J: TRBJ1-1
size: many

DNA: TGTGCCATTTCGGATGTAGATGGTGGCTACACCTTC
CDR3: CAISDVDGGYTF
D: NA
V: TRBV10-3
J: TRBJ1-2
size: many

DNA: TGTGCCAGCAGCTTTCGGGCGGGGGGGCCCCCCTACGAGCAGTACTTC
CDR3: CASSFRAGGPPYEQYF
D: TRBD2
V: TRBV5-4
J: TRBJ2-7
size: many

DNA: TGTGCCAGCAGTAAGGACAGCTGGAGCTCCTACGAGCAGTACTTC
CDR3: CASSKDSWSSYEQYF
D: NA
V: TRBV28
J: TRBJ2-7
size: many

DNA: TGCAGCGGGGCGACAGGGATCACTGAAGCTTTCTTT
CDR3: CSGATGITEAFF
D: TRBD1
V: TRBV29-1
J: TRBJ1-1
size: medium-sized

DNA: TGTGCCAGCAGTTACCCTTTCACCGGGGAGCTGTTTTTT
CDR3: CASSYPFTGELFF
D: NA
V: TRBV6-5
J: TRBJ2-2
size: many

DNA: TGTGCCAGCACCCTGGCAGGGTCTTATCATGGCTACACCTTC
CDR3: CASTLAGSYHGYTF
D: NA
V: TRBV28
J: TRBJ1-2
size: many

DNA: TGTGCCAGTAAAAGGGACAACTATGGCTACACCTTC
CDR3: CASKRDNYGYTF
D: NA
V: TRBV27
J: TRBJ1-2
size: many

DNA: TGTGCCAGCTCACTTGACAGGGGGCGAATAGAGACCCAGTACTTC
CDR3: CASSLDRGRIETQYF
D: TRBD1
V: TRBV18
J: TRBJ2-5
size: NA

DNA: TGTGCCAGCATTCTCACGGAGCGGACATTATCGGACAGGGGGGATCAGCCCCAGCATTTT
CDR3: CASILTERTLSDRGDQPQHF
D: TRBD1
V: TRBV27
J: TRBJ1-5
size: many

DNA: TGTGCCAGCAGTGACCTAGATACGCAGTATTTT
CDR3: CASSDLDTQYF
D: NA
V: TRBV6-6
J: TRBJ2-3
size: many

DNA: TGTGCCACCAGTGATTTCGCGGGAGACGGCACAGATACGCAGTATTTT
CDR3: CATSDFAGDGTDTQYF
D: TRBD2
V: TRBV24-1
J: TRBJ2-3
size: many

DNA: TGTGCCAGCAGCTTAGGAACCCCTAGCGGGAGGGTCTACGAGCAGTACTTC
CDR3: CASSLGTPSGRVYEQYF
D: TRBD2
V: TRBV7-6
J: TRBJ2-7
size: many

DNA: TGTGCCAGCAGTCAGGTGGTGATAGGAACCGGGGAGCTGTTTTTT
CDR3: CASSQVVIGTGELFF
D: NA
V: TRBV6-2/TRBV6-3
J: TRBJ2-2
size: many

DNA: TGTGCCAGCAGCTCCAGGGAGCTAAGCTCCTACGAGCAGTACTTC
CDR3: CASSSRELSSYEQYF
D: NA
V: TRBV27
J: TRBJ2-7
size: NA

DNA: TGTGCCAGCAGCCAAGGCCCTGACAGGCCCTATGGCTACACCTTC
CDR3: CASSQGPDRPYGYTF
D: NA
V: TRBV4-2
J: TRBJ1-2
size: medium-sized

DNA: TGTGCCAGCAGCTTACTCTCCCATAGCACAGATACGCAGTATTTT
CDR3: CASSLLSHSTDTQYF
D: NA
V: TRBV7-9
J: TRBJ2-3
size: many

DNA: TGTGCCAGCAGTGAAATACGGGAGCTCACAGATACGCAGTATTTT
CDR3: CASSEIRELTDTQYF
D: NA
V: TRBV2
J: TRBJ2-3
size: many

DNA: TGTGCCAGCAGCCAAGTTAGCGGGAGAATTTATGAGCAGTTCTTC
CDR3: CASSQVSGRIYEQFF
D: TRBD2
V: TRBV4-2
J: TRBJ2-1
size: many

DNA: TGTGCCAGCAGCTTAAAAAGCAGCGGGATAAACACCGGGGAGCTGTTTTTT
CDR3: CASSLKSSGINTGELFF
D: TRBD2
V: TRBV7-9
J: TRBJ2-2
size: many

DNA: TGTGCCAGCAGTTTAAATGGGGGACGATACAATGAGCAGTTCTTC
CDR3: CASSLNGGRYNEQFF
D: NA
V: TRBV12-3/TRBV12-4
J: TRBJ2-1
size: many

DNA: TGTGCCAGCAGCCCTGAACCACTTTCCATTTATAGAACCTACGAGCAGTACTTC
CDR3: CASSPEPLSIYRTYEQYF
D: NA
V: TRBV7-9
J: TRBJ2-7
size: many

DNA: TGTGCCAGCAGTTTATCCTTAGGGAGCAATCAGCCCCAGCATTTT
CDR3: CASSLSLGSNQPQHF
D: NA
V: TRBV28
J: TRBJ1-5
size: medium-sized

DNA: TGTGCCAGCAGAGGGGACCAAGAGACCCAGTACTTC
CDR3: CASRGDQETQYF
D: NA
V: TRBV7-9
J: TRBJ2-5
size: NA

DNA: TGTGCCAGCAGTTACCCCCCCCTACAGGGGAGCGAGCAGTACTTC
CDR3: CASSYPPLQGSEQYF
D: TRBD1
V: TRBV6-2/TRBV6-3
J: TRBJ2-7
size: NA

DNA: TGCGCCAGCAGTGGGACTAGCGGATCAGATACGCAGTATTTT
CDR3: CASSGTSGSDTQYF
D: TRBD2
V: TRBV5-1
J: TRBJ2-3
size: medium-sized

DNA: TGTGCCAGTAGTACTCGGACAGGGTTCACCGGGGAGCTGTTTTTT
CDR3: CASSTRTGFTGELFF
D: TRBD1
V: TRBV19
J: TRBJ2-2
size: many

DNA: TGTGCCAGCAGTCCGGGATTCCGGGGGACTGAAGCTTTCTTT
CDR3: CASSPGFRGTEAFF
D: NA
V: TRBV28
J: TRBJ1-1
size: many

DNA: TGCGCCAGCAGCCAAGAAATGGTCCAGGTGAGGAACACTGAAGCTTTCTTT
CDR3: CASSQEMVQVRNTEAFF
D: NA
V: TRBV4-1
J: TRBJ1-1
size: many

DNA: TGTGCCAGCAGCTTAGACAGGTCGTCTGGGACCTTC
CDR3: CASSLDRSSGTF
D: NA
V: TRBV7-9
J: TRBJ1-2
size: many

DNA: TGTGCCACCGGAGAGGGACCCCAAGAGACCCAGTACTTC
CDR3: CATGEGPQETQYF
D: NA
V: TRBV24-1
J: TRBJ2-5
size: many